Following are 13 T cell receptor beta chains from one sample sequenced in a study of neurological immune-mediated disorders. MiXCR, applied by TCRdb to the 5' RACE reads, yields one record per CDR3 protein. The sample lists about 79,000 distinct CDR3 sequences, roughly 14% seen once, with roughly 7% in the top ten. The source material was PBMCs. The receptors originated from a woman aged 50 to 60 in good health.

This clonotype was seen repeatedly, ten times or more. J is TRBJ2-5 and V is TRBV5-1, with 9 bases identical to TRBD1. Germline lookup yields CDR1 SGHRS and CDR2 YFSETQ. The CDR3 contains 16 residues. V dropped 2 bases and J dropped 6; count of bases not matched to a gene: 11. In nucleotides, the CDR3 is TGCGCCAGCAGCTTAGCCGTCGGACAGGGGTTAAAGACCCAGTACTTC. It is translated as CASSLAVGQGLKTQYF.

This clonotype was seen repeatedly, ten times or more. This chain uses TRBV3-1 with TRBJ2-7; TRBD1 aligns across 10 bases. The CDR3 contains 16 residues. V lost 4 bases to trimming and J lost 5 bases; unmatched junction nucleotides: 11. Looked up from germline, CDR1 is LGHDT and CDR2 is YNNKEL (reference sequence). CDR3 DNA: TGTGCCAGCAGCCCTCGGACAGGGGGAGGTTACGACGAGCAGTACTTC. It is translated as CASSPRTGGGYDEQYF.

This clonotype was counted many times. The chain combines TRBV7-2 with TRBJ2-5, with TRBD2 identical over 15 bases. Germline V gene data show CDR1 as SGHTA and CDR2 as FQGNSA. This CDR3 is 18 amino acids long. V shed 5 bases and J 1 base; nucleotides not matched to a gene: 8. The CDR3 DNA is TGTGCCAGCAGCAGAACGGGACTAGCGGGGGGATTCCAAGAGACCCAGTACTTC. Translated: CASSRTGLAGGFQETQYF.

This clonotype has ten or more counts. The J gene is TRBJ2-7, the V gene TRBV20-1; 8 bases map to TRBD1. The germline gives CDR1 DFQATT, CDR2 SNEGSKA (reference sequence). The V gene end was trimmed by 2 bases and the J gene end by 5 bases; junction bases not matched to a gene: 5. The CDR3 consists of 13 residues. CDR3 DNA: TGCAGTGCTAGAAAGGACAGGGCAGACGAGCAGTACTTC. Its translation: CSARKDRADEQYF.

In its sample, this clonotype was seen many times. The chain joins TRBV20-1 to TRBJ2-5; TRBD1 matches 7 bases. CDR1 and CDR2 (germline): DFQATT, SNEGSKA (reference sequence). The CDR3 runs to 14 residues. Germline trimming cut 1 base from V and 5 bases from J; bases unmatched to any gene: 7. CDR3 residues: CSARGDRAGETQYF. DNA of the CDR3: TGCAGTGCTAGAGGCGACAGGGCAGGGGAGACCCAGTACTTC.

CDR3 protein: CASIPGGLPYEQYF. DNA for the CDR3: TGTGCCAGCATTCCGGGAGGACTTCCCTACGAGCAGTACTTC. The chain uses TRBV2 and TRBJ2-7; 7 positions match TRBD2. V lost 7 bases, J lost 2 bases, and 8 bases stayed unmatched. The CDR3 totals 14 residues. CDR1 is SNHLY and CDR2 is FYNNEI in the germline V gene.

The chain is built from TRBV15 and TRBJ2-7, with 9 bases fitting TRBD1. V dropped 5 bases and J dropped 4; count of bases not matched to a gene: 12. Germline-derived CDR1 and CDR2 are LNHNV and YYDKDF (reference sequence). The CDR3 contains 16 residues. The CDR3 DNA follows: TGTGCCACCAGCCGGGATGCGGGGACAGGGAGGTACGAGCAGTACTTC. Translating gives CATSRDAGTGRYEQYF.

At least ten counts were recorded for this clonotype. Written as DNA, the CDR3 is TGTGCCAGCAGCGCGTACCCGGGGAGCACAGATACGCAGTATTTT. The encoded protein is CASSAYPGSTDTQYF. The rearrangement joins TRBV28 to TRBJ2-3, with D possibly TRBD2 on 5 matching bases. The CDR3 sequence is 15 residues long. Germline CDR1 and CDR2: MDHEN and SYDVKM. The V end lost 6 bases, the J end lost 0 bases, and 13 bases lay between the germline ends.

A few counts support this clonotype. The J gene is TRBJ2-1, the V gene TRBV6-6, with TRBD2 matching 12 bases. V gave up 2 bases and J gave up 7 bases; unmatched junction bases: 9. CDR1 and CDR2 (germline): MNHNY, SVGAGI (reference sequence). The CDR3 is made up of 17 amino acids. Written as DNA, the CDR3 is TGTGCCAGCAGTTACCGGACTAGCGGGAAGGGTGGGAATGAGCAGTTCTTC. It yields the protein CASSYRTSGKGGNEQFF.

The sample holds many counts of this clonotype. The chain links TRBV4-2 to TRBJ1-2; no definite D call. Germline V lookup: CDR1 LGHNA, CDR2 YNFKEQ. This CDR3 has 14 residues. V was clipped by 1 base and J by 4 bases, with 10 bases between them. CDR3 protein: CASSQGKGGYGYTF. Here the CDR3 DNA reads TGTGCCAGCAGCCAAGGGAAGGGTGGCTATGGCTACACCTTC.

This clonotype was observed many times. CDR3 sequence reads: CSARLQYTDTQYF. In DNA, the CDR3 is TGCAGTGCCCGTCTCCAGTACACAGATACGCAGTATTTT. The V gene is TRBV20-1, the J gene TRBJ2-3, with D hard to call. Trimming left V 6 bases short and J 2 bases short, with 12 bases between. This CDR3 is built from 13 residues. CDR1 is DFQATT and CDR2 is SNEGSKA in the germline V gene (reference sequence).

The sample holds many counts of this clonotype. The V call is TRBV3-1, the J call TRBJ2-7; 7 bases are shared with TRBD2. Germline CDR1 is LGHDT and CDR2 is YNNKEL (reference sequence). This CDR3 comprises 13 residues. The V segment lost 6 bases and the J segment 7 bases; nucleotides outside the gene matches: 9. The CDR3 loop reads CASSGRAGLEQYF. Written as DNA, the CDR3 is TGTGCCAGCAGTGGGAGGGCCGGCCTGGAGCAGTACTTC.

This clonotype was observed at least ten times. V and J are TRBV12-3 or TRBV12-4 and TRBJ2-2; 12 bases map to TRBD2. The CDR3 is made up of 16 amino acids. V trimming: 5 bases; J trimming: 3 bases; junction bases outside the gene matches: 4. For the CDR3, the DNA is TGTGCCAGCAGTCCGACTAGCGGGAGTGACACCGGGGAGCTGTTTTTT. Encoded protein: CASSPTSGSDTGELFF.